Listed below are T cell receptor beta chains from one sample, sequenced in a study of T-cell reconstitution after alpha-beta-depleted transplantation in children. MiXCR, applied by TCRdb to the PCR reads, yields one record per CDR3 protein. Of 70,000 to 95,000 distinct CDR3 sequences listed, around 18% are singletons. The source was PBMCs, mostly from graft donor cells, collected 360 days after TCRalphabeta/CD19-depleted stem cell transplant. The receptor set was obtained from a male patient between 2 and 15 years old who had a stem cell transplant for acute lymphoblastic leukemia, so the T cells may come from the graft donor. CDR3s include the opening cysteine and the closing phenylalanine or tryptophan. Fields, in order: CDR3 length, D gene, V gene, J gene, clone size, CDR3 protein, CDR3 DNA. A D gene is named only where the DNA matches it firmly. Size is omitted from some rows. Given values are once, few, many or a class for expanded clones.

12	-	TRBV12-3/TRBV12-4	TRBJ2-3	many	CASSWTEDTQYF	TGTGCCAGCAGTTGGACTGAAGATACGCAGTATTTT
15	-	TRBV12-3/TRBV12-4	TRBJ2-3	-	CASSLAAIPTDTQYF	TGTGCCAGCAGTTTAGCTGCTATCCCCACAGATACGCAGTATTTT
14	-	TRBV7-6	TRBJ2-7	-	CASSLGGLGREQYF	TGTGCCAGCAGCTTAGGGGGATTAGGTCGGGAGCAGTACTTC
13	-	TRBV7-7	TRBJ2-3	few	CASSPKRTDTQYF	TGTGCTAGCAGCCCCAAGCGTACAGATACGCAGTATTTT
17	TRBD1	TRBV11-3	TRBJ2-2	-	CASSPTRGQAGTGELFF	TGTGCCAGCAGCCCGACCAGGGGACAGGCGGGCACCGGGGAGCTGTTTTTT
16	TRBD1	TRBV7-9	TRBJ2-6	-	CASSLPTGAGANVLTF	TGTGCCAGCAGCTTACCTACAGGGGCCGGGGCCAACGTCCTGACTTTC
15	TRBD2	TRBV5-1	TRBJ2-1	many	CASSFQGLLYNEQFF	TGCGCCAGCAGCTTTCAGGGACTACTCTACAATGAGCAGTTCTTC
12	-	TRBV7-7	TRBJ2-5	many	CASSPTWETQYF	TGTGCCAGCAGCCCCACTTGGGAGACCCAGTACTTC
14	TRBD1	TRBV9	TRBJ2-3	few	CASRAGGGTDTQYF	TGTGCCAGCAGAGCAGGGGGCGGCACAGATACGCAGTATTTT
15	TRBD2	TRBV6-1	TRBJ2-1	many	CASSAGLAGDDEQFF	TGTGCCAGCAGTGCTGGACTAGCGGGAGACGATGAGCAGTTCTTC
15	TRBD1	TRBV6-5	TRBJ1-3	-	CASSYGTASGNTIYF	TGTGCCAGCAGTTACGGGACAGCCTCTGGAAACACCATATATTTT
15	-	TRBV24-1	TRBJ2-1	-	CATAGLGDSYNEQFF	TGTGCCACCGCCGGGTTGGGGGACTCCTACAATGAGCAGTTCTTC
14	-	TRBV12-3/TRBV12-4	TRBJ1-6	few	CASSLGGYNSPLHF	TGTGCCAGCAGTTTGGGGGGATATAATTCACCCCTCCACTTT
15	TRBD1	TRBV28	TRBJ1-1	many	CASQEGTGSQTEAFF	TGTGCCAGCCAGGAAGGGACAGGGTCGCAGACTGAAGCTTTCTTT
14	-	TRBV28	TRBJ1-4	-	CASSETGRNEKLFF	TGTGCCAGCAGTGAGACAGGCCGGAATGAAAAACTGTTTTTT
15	-	TRBV4-1	TRBJ2-2	-	CASSLVGSATGELFF	TGCGCCAGCAGCCTGGTAGGGTCGGCCACCGGGGAGCTGTTTTTT
16	TRBD2	TRBV12-3/TRBV12-4	TRBJ2-7	-	CASSLNGREFPYEQYF	TGTGCCAGCAGTTTAAACGGGCGGGAGTTTCCCTACGAGCAGTACTTC
16	TRBD1	TRBV7-9	TRBJ1-1	medium-sized	CASSPGTGGGIPEAFF	TGTGCCAGCAGCCCCGGGACAGGGGGTGGAATCCCTGAAGCTTTCTTT
14	-	TRBV9	TRBJ1-3	-	CASSVDGAGNTIYF	TGTGCCAGCAGCGTAGATGGCGCTGGAAACACCATATATTTT
13	-	TRBV6-1	TRBJ2-1	-	CASSQQGYNEQFF	TGTGCCAGCAGTCAGCAGGGCTACAATGAGCAGTTCTTC
17	-	TRBV4-1	TRBJ2-1	few	CASSQERLKSSYNEQFF	TGCGCCAGCAGCCAAGAAAGGCTCAAAAGCTCCTACAATGAGCAGTTCTTC
10	-	TRBV20-1	TRBJ2-3	-	CSATLDTQYF	TGCAGTGCGACCCTAGATACGCAGTATTTT
17	-	TRBV2	TRBJ2-7	-	CASSELKVAFSSYEQYF	TGTGCCAGCAGTGAACTCAAGGTGGCCTTTAGCTCCTACGAGCAGTACTTC
15	TRBD1	TRBV20-1	TRBJ2-7	-	CSARTNTGGSYEQYF	TGCAGTGCTCGTACCAATACAGGGGGCAGCTACGAGCAGTACTTC
15	TRBD1	TRBV2	TRBJ1-2	-	CASSEEGARNYGYTF	TGTGCCAGCAGTGAGGAGGGGGCTAGGAACTATGGCTACACCTTC
15	-	TRBV16	TRBJ1-3	-	CASSQQSALGNTIYF	TGTGCCAGCAGCCAACAGTCCGCCCTTGGAAACACCATATATTTT
13	-	TRBV5-1	TRBJ2-3	-	CASSLVGVDTQYF	TGCGCCAGCAGCTTGGTTGGCGTCGATACGCAGTATTTT
13	-	TRBV6-5	TRBJ1-2	few	CASSYNAFYGYTF	TGTGCCAGCAGTTACAACGCCTTCTATGGCTACACCTTC
14	-	TRBV7-9	TRBJ1-2	few	CASSLEGSSRGYTF	TGTGCCAGCAGCTTAGAAGGTAGTTCTCGTGGCTACACCTTC
13	TRBD2	TRBV12-5	TRBJ2-7	once	CASGPGTTNEQYF	TGTGCTAGTGGTCCCGGGACTACCAACGAGCAGTACTTC
14	TRBD1	TRBV20-1	TRBJ2-7	many	CSAGQGANSYEQYF	TGCAGTGCGGGACAGGGGGCGAATTCCTACGAGCAGTACTTC
15	-	TRBV19	TRBJ2-7	few	CASSPETGPVDEQYF	TGTGCCAGTAGTCCAGAGACAGGTCCGGTCGACGAGCAGTACTTC
15	-	TRBV24-1	TRBJ1-2	few	CATSDSRTLNYGYTF	TGTGCCACCAGTGATTCCCGGACGCTCAACTATGGCTACACCTTC
13	TRBD1	TRBV29-1	TRBJ2-7	-	CSAEGRGPYEQYF	TGCAGCGCCGAGGGTAGGGGGCCCTACGAGCAGTACTTC
15	TRBD1	TRBV5-1	TRBJ2-3	few	CASSLEGTATDTQYF	TGCGCCAGCAGCTTGGAAGGGACAGCCACAGATACGCAGTATTTT
14	TRBD2	TRBV5-1	TRBJ2-3	-	CASSLEVAGTTQYF	TGCGCCAGCAGCTTGGAAGTAGCGGGAACTACGCAGTATTTT
13	-	TRBV4-2	TRBJ2-7	-	CASRGYEAYEQYF	TGTGCCAGCAGGGGTTATGAGGCATACGAGCAGTACTTC
15	TRBD2	TRBV24-1	TRBJ2-1	few	CATSNPGTSSDEQFF	TGTGCCACCAGTAACCCCGGGACTAGCAGCGATGAGCAGTTCTTC
14	TRBD2	TRBV10-3	TRBJ2-1	few	CAISFGREGDEQFF	TGTGCCATCAGTTTTGGGCGGGAGGGCGATGAGCAGTTCTTC
15	TRBD1	TRBV11-3	TRBJ2-1	-	CASSTRQGAYNEQFF	TGTGCCAGCAGCACTCGACAGGGGGCCTACAATGAGCAGTTCTTC
16	TRBD2	TRBV5-1	TRBJ2-3	few	CASRQRENPSTDTQYF	TGCGCCAGCAGACAGCGGGAGAACCCTAGCACAGATACGCAGTATTTT
15	TRBD2	TRBV5-1	TRBJ2-1	many	CASSVLAGPTGEQFF	TGCGCCAGCAGCGTACTAGCGGGACCCACTGGTGAGCAGTTCTTC
14	-	TRBV5-1	TRBJ1-2	few	CASSLNREVDGYTF	TGCGCCAGCAGCTTAAACAGGGAAGTGGATGGCTACACCTTC
15	TRBD1	TRBV7-8	TRBJ1-5	few	CASSGYRGPNQPQHF	TGTGCCAGCAGCGGATACAGGGGGCCTAATCAGCCCCAGCATTTT
19	TRBD1	TRBV4-1	TRBJ2-2	-	CASSPWTGGPYPNTGELFF	TGCGCCAGCAGCCCTTGGACAGGGGGCCCCTATCCGAACACCGGGGAGCTGTTTTTT